The T cell receptor beta chain described here comes from a study of blood T cell repertoires in COVID-19. At the level of the study: The United States, Italy and Spain provided the acute and convalescent COVID-19 samples. In each case, the material was cDNA or gDNA derived from T cells, B-cell-depleted T cells, or PBMCs.

CDR1 is MNHEY, CDR2 SMNVEV, per germline (reference sequence). CDR3 length: 15 residues. V was cut by 3 bases and J by 5 bases, with 15 bases left in between. Authors' analysis steps: Cell counts per sample came from amplifying reference gene primers. Data came from immunoSEQ multiplex PCR; TCRdb stores just in-frame clones and leaves some out. The V and J calls and clone size are taken from that table; D and trimming were inferred from the DNA. In the table there are 20,000 to 25,000 clones, around 88% of which are singletons. The sequencing input was peripheral blood. V usage is TRBV27 and J usage is TRBJ2-3; no clear D. This receptor was identified in a human donor with active COVID-19. The donor label of this sample is uncertain. CDR3 sequence (DNA): TGTGCCAGCAGTTTCCTCAGCATAGCCCAAGATACGCAGTATTTT. Protein: CASSFLSIAQDTQYF.